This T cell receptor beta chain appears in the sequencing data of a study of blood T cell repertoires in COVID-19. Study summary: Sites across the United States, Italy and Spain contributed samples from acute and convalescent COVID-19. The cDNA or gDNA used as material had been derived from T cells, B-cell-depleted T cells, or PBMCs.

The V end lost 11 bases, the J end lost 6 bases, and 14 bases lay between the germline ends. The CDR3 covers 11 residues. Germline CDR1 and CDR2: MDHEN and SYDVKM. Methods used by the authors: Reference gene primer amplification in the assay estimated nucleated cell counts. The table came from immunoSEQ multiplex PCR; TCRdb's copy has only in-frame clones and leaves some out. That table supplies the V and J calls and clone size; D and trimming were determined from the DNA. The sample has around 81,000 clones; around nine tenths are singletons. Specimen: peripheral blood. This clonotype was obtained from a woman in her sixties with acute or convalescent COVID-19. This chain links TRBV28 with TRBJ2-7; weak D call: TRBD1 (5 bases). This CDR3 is CAVGRASEQYF. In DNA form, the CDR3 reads TGTGCCGTTGGCAGGGCAAGCGAGCAGTACTTC.